This TCR beta chain was captured in a study of graft-versus-host responses after intestinal transplantation. The wider study: Every recipient had anti-thymocyte globulin induction and 2 to 4 years of tacrolimus plus steroids.

Turning to this clone: The antigen is unknown.

Study-wide points: High graft-versus-host to host-versus-graft T cell clonal ratios marked allografts of patients with graft-donor macrochimerism. The study associated peak circulating GvH clone levels with early post-transplant HvG declines.

Trimming cost V 4 bases and J 0 bases, with 14 bases left between them. Germline assignment: CDR1 MNHEY and CDR2 SMNVEV (reference sequence). CDR3 length equals 16 residues. Method: immunoSEQ multiplex PCR; TCRdb's copy keeps in-frame clones and lacks some. The profile shows around 88,000 clones, around 90% of them singletons. The receptor comes from a human donor who was the organ donor for an intestinal transplant. The sequencing here drew on unstimulated CD8+ T cells sorted from spleen or lymph node cells, taken before transplant. The chain combines TRBV27 with TRBJ2-3; D ambiguous. CDR3 sequence (DNA): TGTGCCAGCAGTTCTCATACGGGCACTAGCACAGATACGCAGTATTTT. It is translated as CASSSHTGTSTDTQYF.